A single T cell receptor beta chain is shown here with its context. The protocol was immunoSEQ multiplex PCR, while the TCRdb copy is restricted to in-frame clones and leaves out a portion. The sample records about 170,000 clones, 85% to 90% being singletons. This specimen comes from a study of blood T cell repertoires in COVID-19. Study-wide context: The United States, Italy and Spain supplied acute and convalescent COVID-19 samples.

In germline, CDR1 is MNHNS, CDR2 SASEGT. The V gene lost 3 bases and the J gene lost 7 bases, with 13 bases spanning the gap. CDR3 size: 14 residues. Patients at the Seattle site were enrolled during active infection and followed longitudinally. Sequencing was carried out using peripheral blood. This sequence joins TRBV6-1 and TRBJ1-5; D possibly corresponds to TRBD1 (5 bases). This TCR was sampled from a woman aged 55-69 years with COVID-19, enrolled during active disease. CDR3 residues: CASSDGTGVQPQHF. DNA of the CDR3: TGTGCCAGCAGTGACGGTACGGGGGTACAGCCCCAGCATTTT.